The next 3 T cell receptor beta chains were all read from a single sample in a study of identical twins. TCRdb analysed the 5' RACE reads with MiXCR anew, one entry per CDR3 protein. The sample includes about 790,000 distinct CDR3 sequences, 15% to 20% of them seen just once. Separately, the same data were catalogued under a study of T cells expressing NK-cell markers.

Specimen: PBMCs. These receptors were obtained from a woman aged 18-29 years in good health.

This chain uses TRBV6-4 with TRBJ2-2; D remains unclear. Trimming took off 6 bases at V and 0 bases at J, with 8 bases between the two ends. Germline V gene lookup returns CDR1 MRHNA and CDR2 SNTAGT. The CDR3 sequence is 14 residues long. The CDR3 spells CASRQFANTGELFF. CDR3 nucleotide sequence: TGTGCCAGCAGACAGTTCGCGAACACCGGGGAGCTGTTTTTT.

This clonotype has more than one count but fewer than ten. This rearrangement joins TRBV5-1 to TRBJ2-5, with D tentatively TRBD2 (6 bases). Per the germline V gene, CDR1 is SGHRS and CDR2 is YFSETQ. V lost 4 bases, J lost 5 bases, and 12 bases lay in between. The CDR3 runs 13 residues. CDR3 residues: CASSGGRAETQYF. The CDR3 DNA is TGCGCCAGCAGCGGAGGGAGAGCGGAGACCCAGTACTTC.

This clonotype occurred a few times. J is TRBJ2-1 and V is TRBV5-5, with 7 positions matching TRBD2. The CDR3 has 15 residues. Trimming cost V 0 bases and J 6 bases; bases outside gene matches: 6. CDR1 SGHKS and CDR2 YYEKEE come from the germline V gene (reference sequence). In DNA, the CDR3 is TGTGCCAGCAGCTTGGGGACTAGTTCAGCCAATGAGCAGTTCTTC. Its translation is CASSLGTSSANEQFF.